The 13 T cell receptor beta chains presented below share a single source sample, sequenced in a study of cytomegalovirus exposure and HLA in healthy donors. The PCR was carried out with 60 Vbeta primers and 13 Jbeta primers. The method was immunoSEQ multiplex PCR; TCRdb's version includes in-frame clones alone and lacks a portion of them. Among some 120,000 clones listed, 80% were seen once. Sample: PBMCs. These TCRs come from a man aged 25-45 years in good health and CMV-seropositive.

The chain is built from TRBV6-4 and TRBJ1-1; unclear D gene. V was clipped by 2 bases and J by 4 bases, with 8 bases between them. The germline gives CDR1 MRHNA, CDR2 SNTAGT. The CDR3 has 13 amino acids. This CDR3 reads CASSDQLSTEAFF. In nucleotides, the CDR3 is TGTGCCAGCAGTGACCAACTTTCCACTGAAGCTTTCTTT.

This sequence joins TRBV18 and TRBJ1-4; D unclear. V was clipped by 4 bases and J by 3 bases, with 6 bases between them. Germline V gene lookup returns CDR1 KGHSH and CDR2 LQKENI. This CDR3 contains 13 residues. The CDR3 sequence is CASSRTANEKLFF. The CDR3 DNA follows: TGTGCCAGCTCACGGACTGCTAATGAAAAACTGTTTTTT.

This chain joins TRBV5-5 and TRBJ1-2, with a tentative D call TRBD1 (5 bases). CDR1 and CDR2 from the germline V gene are SGHKS and YYEKEE (reference sequence). Trimming left V 0 bases short and J 4 bases short, with 13 bases between. CDR3 length: 15 residues. DNA for the CDR3: TGTGCCAGCAGCTTGGGACAGCTAACTATCTATGGCTACACCTTC. It translates to CASSLGQLTIYGYTF.

The V call is TRBV12-5, the J call TRBJ2-5, with TRBD1 identical over 7 bases. The CDR3 consists of 14 residues. With 5 bases clipped from V and 5 bases from J, the junction kept 8 bases outside the gene matches. Germline V CDR1 and CDR2: LGHNT, FRNRAP. The CDR3 DNA sequence: TGTGCTAGTGGTAGATCGACAGGGACGGAGACCCAGTACTTC. It yields the protein CASGRSTGTETQYF.

The V gene is TRBV5-1, the J gene TRBJ1-2, with D perhaps TRBD1 (5 bases). The CDR3 is made up of 15 amino acids. Trimming took 2 bases from V and 5 from J, leaving 16 bases between them. Germline V gives CDR1 SGHRS, CDR2 YFSETQ. The CDR3 nucleotides are TGCGCCAGCAGCTTTGGGGCAAGGTCGGATTATGGCTACACCTTC. Its translation: CASSFGARSDYGYTF.

This clone turned up a few times. The CDR3 nucleotides are TGTGCCAGCAGCCAAGGAACTACTACTCCTTACGAGCAGTACTTC. Its protein is CASSQGTTTPYEQYF. The rearrangement joins TRBV14 to TRBJ2-7; D not resolved. Trimming shortened V by 1 base and J by 4 bases, and 14 bases separated the two germline ends. From germline, CDR1 is SGHDN and CDR2 FVKESK. The CDR3 totals 15 residues. The full variable domain, with the rest looked up from reference TRBV14 and TRBJ2-7, is EAGVTQFPSHSVIEKGQTVTLRCDPISGHDNLYWYRRVMGKEIKFLLHFVKESKQDESGMPNNRFLAERTGGTYSTLKVQPAELEDSGVYFCASSQGTTTPYEQYFGPGTRLTVT.

This chain links TRBV6-5 with TRBJ1-5, with unresolved D. The V end lost 0 bases, the J end lost 6 bases, and 12 bases lay between the germline ends. The CDR3 runs to 15 residues. Germline V gene sequence: CDR1 MNHEY, CDR2 SVGAGI. The CDR3 protein is CASSYSSEGTQPQHF. DNA of the CDR3: TGTGCCAGCAGTTACTCGAGTGAGGGTACTCAGCCCCAGCATTTT.

The genes are TRBV27 and TRBJ2-1; 10 bases line up with TRBD2. V lost 5 bases, J lost 2 bases, and 6 bases stayed unmatched. The CDR3 has 16 residues. The germline V gene encodes CDR1 MNHEY and CDR2 SMNVEV (reference sequence). CDR3 nucleotide sequence: TGTGCCAGCAGTGAGACTAGCGGGCCCACCTACAATGAGCAGTTCTTC. It specifies CASSETSGPTYNEQFF.

The chain recombines TRBV5-1 with TRBJ1-2; TRBD1 is a possible D gene (6 bases). The CDR3 consists of 14 residues. Trimming removed 4 bases at V and 2 bases at J, with 12 bases between. Germline CDR1 SGHRS, CDR2 YFSETQ. In nucleotides, the CDR3 is TGCGCCAGCAGCAAGACTGACAGGAACTATGGCTACACCTTC. Translation gives CASSKTDRNYGYTF.

CDR3 bases: TGTGCCAGCAGCTCCTCTAGCGGGGGCACAGATACGCAGTATTTT. This translates into CASSSSSGGTDTQYF. The chain joins TRBV7-3 to TRBJ2-3, with 9 bases fitting TRBD2. CDR1 is SGHTA, CDR2 FQGTGA, per germline. This CDR3 region has 15 residues. V was clipped by 4 bases and J by 1 base; unmatched bases: 3.

This chain connects TRBV4-1 to TRBJ2-5; 13 bases align to TRBD2. This CDR3 is built from 16 residues. After removal of 6 bases from V and 5 bases from J, the junction contained 9 bases not matched to a gene. Germline V gene sequence: CDR1 MGHRA, CDR2 YSYEKL. CDR3 residues: CASSRGLAGKMETQYF. CDR3 sequence (DNA): TGCGCCAGCAGTCGGGGACTAGCGGGGAAGATGGAGACCCAGTACTTC.

This rearrangement joins TRBV2 to TRBJ2-7; 9 bases line up with TRBD1. CDR1 and CDR2 from the germline V gene are SNHLY and FYNNEI. CDR3 length: 13 amino acids. Losses at the gene ends were 5 bases for V and 7 bases for J; bases not matched to a gene: 6. Here the CDR3 DNA reads TGTGCCAGCAGTTGGGACAGGGTAAGAGAGCAGTACTTC. Translating it yields CASSWDRVREQYF. Using reference TRBV2 and TRBJ2-7 for the parts outside the CDR3, the full variable domain is EPEVTQTPSHQVTQMGQEVILRCVPISNHLYFYWYRQILGQKVEFLVSFYNNEISEKSEIFDDQFSVERPDGSNFTLKIRSTKLEDSAMYFCASSWDRVREQYFGPGTRLTVT.

The chain combines TRBV5-1 with TRBJ1-4; 7 bases are shared with TRBD1. V was clipped by 2 bases and J by 0 bases; unmatched bases: 4. The CDR3 loop spans 16 amino acids. Germline-derived CDR1 and CDR2 are SGHRS and YFSETQ. The CDR3 region is CASSLSGTATNEKLFF. The CDR3 DNA reads TGCGCCAGCAGCTTATCCGGGACAGCAACTAATGAAAAACTGTTTTTT.